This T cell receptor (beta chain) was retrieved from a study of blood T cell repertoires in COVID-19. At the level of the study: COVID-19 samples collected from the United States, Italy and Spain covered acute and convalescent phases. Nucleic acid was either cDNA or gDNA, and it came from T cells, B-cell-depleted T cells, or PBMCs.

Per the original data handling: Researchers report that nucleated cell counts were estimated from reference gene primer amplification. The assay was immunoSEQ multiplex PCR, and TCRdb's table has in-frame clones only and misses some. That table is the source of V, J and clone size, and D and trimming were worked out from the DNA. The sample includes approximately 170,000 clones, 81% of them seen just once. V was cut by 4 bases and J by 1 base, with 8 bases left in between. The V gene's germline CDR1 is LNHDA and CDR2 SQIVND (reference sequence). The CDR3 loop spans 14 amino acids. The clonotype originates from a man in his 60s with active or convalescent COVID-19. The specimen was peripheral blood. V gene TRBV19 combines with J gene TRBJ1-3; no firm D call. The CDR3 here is CASSTHSSGNTIYF. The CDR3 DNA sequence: TGTGCCAGTAGTACGCACAGTTCTGGAAACACCATATATTTT.